The 23 T cell receptor beta chains below were found in one sample sequenced in a study of response to subunit inactivated influenza vaccine. TCRdb reanalysed the RT-PCR reads using MiXCR and keeps one entry per CDR3 protein. The table lists about 700,000 distinct CDR3 sequences, approximately 15% of them singletons. Sequenced material: PBMCs from blood, taken less than 15 days before vaccination. The source is a man between 50 and 59 years old who received an inactivated influenza vaccine.

This clonotype has a count of ten or more. This chain connects TRBV4-1 to TRBJ1-1; no clear D. Germline loops: CDR1 MGHRA, CDR2 YSYEKL. The CDR3 sequence is 13 residues long. Trimming left V 3 bases short and J 0 bases short, with 5 bases between. The CDR3 DNA reads as TGCGCCAGCAGCCAGTCGGTGAACACTGAAGCTTTCTTT. Translating gives CASSQSVNTEAFF.

This rearrangement joins TRBV3-1 to TRBJ2-7, with unresolved D. Germline values: CDR1 LGHDT, CDR2 YNNKEL (reference sequence). V was shortened by 1 base and J by 7 bases, with 17 bases between the two germline ends. The CDR3 totals 15 residues. The DNA for the CDR3 is TGTGCCAGCAGCCAAGGGGTCGCGGCCCTTGGTGAGCAGTACTTC. This encodes CASSQGVAALGEQYF.

This clonotype was detected many times. The chain has TRBV6-5 and TRBJ2-1, with D unresolved. Trimming took 2 bases from V and 0 from J, leaving 14 bases between them. The germline V gene encodes CDR1 MNHEY and CDR2 SVGAGI. The CDR3 is made up of 17 amino acids. The CDR3 coding sequence is TGTGCCAGCAGTTACCGGGCAGCCCGGAGCTCCTACAATGAGCAGTTCTTC. It codes for CASSYRAARSSYNEQFF.

This clonotype was seen more than once but under ten times. The J gene is TRBJ1-1, the V gene TRBV20-1; the D is unclear. This CDR3 region has 15 residues. Germline V gene sequence: CDR1 DFQATT, CDR2 SNEGSKA (reference sequence). Trimming took off 4 bases at V and 1 base at J, with 16 bases between the two ends. The CDR3 DNA reads TGCAGTGCTACCTCCCCCCTACTAAAGAACACTGAAGCTTTCTTT. Amino acids: CSATSPLLKNTEAFF.

This clonotype was picked up a small number of times. The chain uses TRBV29-1 and TRBJ2-7; maybe TRBD2 (5 bases). This CDR3 region has 13 residues. Germline values: CDR1 SQVTM, CDR2 ANQGSEA. V lost 5 bases and J lost 0, with 11 bases in between. CDR3 nucleotide sequence: TGCAGCGTTTCGGGGTTCCCCTCCTACGAGCAGTACTTC. Translated: CSVSGFPSYEQYF.

This clonotype was seen at least ten times. The CDR3 here is CASSLDDSTGTQYF. The CDR3 DNA is TGCGCCAGCAGCTTGGACGATAGCACGGGTACGCAGTATTTT. V usage is TRBV5-1 and J usage is TRBJ2-3; no definite D call. The CDR3 runs to 14 residues. V was cut by 0 bases and J by 8 bases, with 13 bases left in between. Per the germline V gene, CDR1 is SGHRS and CDR2 is YFSETQ.

The CDR3 spells CASSLSGGYHEQFF. The DNA of the CDR3 is TGTGCCAGCAGTTTAAGCGGGGGTTATCATGAGCAGTTCTTC. The chain employs TRBV6-2 or TRBV6-3 and TRBJ2-1, with 8 positions matching TRBD2. The germline V gene encodes CDR1 MNHEY and CDR2 SVGEGT. V lost 4 bases and J lost 8; bases outside the gene matches: 7. The CDR3 extends over 14 amino acids.

This clonotype was counted between two and nine times. The chain joins TRBV12-5 to TRBJ2-1, with TRBD1 matching 7 bases. Looked up from germline, CDR1 is LGHNT and CDR2 is FRNRAP. The CDR3 length is 14 residues. V dropped 7 bases and J dropped 3; count of bases not matched to a gene: 6. The CDR3 region is CASATDRRYNEQFF. The CDR3 DNA sequence: TGTGCTAGTGCTACGGACAGGCGCTACAATGAGCAGTTCTTC.

This clonotype was seen at least ten times. The V gene is TRBV20-1, the J gene TRBJ1-5, with unresolved D. The V and J ends lost 6 bases and 1 base respectively, with 13 bases between them. Germline V gene data show CDR1 as DFQATT and CDR2 as SNEGSKA (reference sequence). The CDR3 runs to 14 residues. The CDR3 sequence is CSADSRGSNQPQHF. DNA of the CDR3: TGCAGTGCGGATTCAAGAGGGAGCAATCAGCCCCAGCATTTT.

CDR3 in DNA: TGCGCCAGCAGACCGGACAGCTACGAGCAGTACTTC. Translation gives CASRPDSYEQYF. The rearrangement uses TRBV5-1 and TRBJ2-7, with a weak D call TRBD1 (6 bases). Germline V gives CDR1 SGHRS, CDR2 YFSETQ. V was pared by 5 bases and J by 3 bases, with 9 bases between. The CDR3 sequence is 12 residues long.

This clonotype was seen repeatedly, ten times or more. The J gene is TRBJ2-5, the V gene TRBV27; D might be TRBD2 (6 bases). CDR1 and CDR2 (germline): MNHEY, SMNVEV (reference sequence). The length of the CDR3 is 13 residues. V gave up 0 bases and J gave up 4 bases, with 6 bases separating them. CDR3 bases: TGTGCCAGCAGTTTATCGCGGGGAGAGACCCAGTACTTC. Its translation: CASSLSRGETQYF.

This chain uses TRBV18 with TRBJ2-1; TRBD2 agrees at 8 bases. The CDR3 runs 15 residues. The V and J ends lost 2 bases and 6 bases, in that order; junction bases with no gene match: 6. Germline CDR1 and CDR2: KGHSH and LQKENI. CDR3 nucleotide sequence: TGTGCCAGCTCACCAAAGACGGGAGGGTCCAATGAGCAGTTCTTC. Translation: CASSPKTGGSNEQFF.

V usage is TRBV3-1 and J usage is TRBJ2-3; 7 bases match TRBD1. V lost 4 bases to trimming and J lost 5 bases; unmatched junction nucleotides: 6. The CDR3 sequence is 14 residues long. CDR1 is LGHDT, CDR2 YNNKEL, per germline (reference sequence). Here the CDR3 reads CASSRRTGVDTQYF. The CDR3 DNA follows: TGTGCCAGCAGCCGGAGGACAGGAGTAGATACGCAGTATTTT.

This clonotype was recorded at least ten times. The rearrangement joins TRBV20-1 to TRBJ2-3; the D is unclear. The V end was cut by 2 bases, the J end by 2 bases, with 5 bases between. The germline V gene encodes CDR1 DFQATT and CDR2 SNEGSKA (reference sequence). This CDR3 contains 12 residues. The CDR3 is CSARLLTDTQYF. The CDR3 DNA reads as TGCAGTGCTAGACTCCTCACAGATACGCAGTATTTT.

The genes are TRBV7-9 and TRBJ2-5, with D possibly being TRBD2 (6 bases). The V gene lost 5 bases and the J gene lost 2 bases, with 12 bases spanning the gap. This CDR3 region has 14 residues. Germline V CDR1 and CDR2: SEHNR, FQNEAQ (reference sequence). The CDR3 is CASSPRGWQETQYF. CDR3 DNA sequence: TGTGCCAGCAGCCCACGGGGGTGGCAAGAGACCCAGTACTTC.

In this sample, this clonotype turned up a few times. The rearrangement uses TRBV3-1 and TRBJ2-7, with 7 bases identical to TRBD1. CDR3 length equals 14 residues. V shed 1 base, J shed 3 bases, and the junction held 3 bases outside the gene matches. Germline CDR1 is LGHDT and CDR2 is YNNKEL (reference sequence). The CDR3 sequence is CASSQVSGGYEQYF. DNA of the CDR3: TGTGCCAGCAGCCAAGTTTCAGGGGGCTACGAGCAGTACTTC.

This clonotype was detected many times. J is TRBJ1-6 and V is TRBV5-1; the D is unclear. The CDR3 is 15 residues long. Per the germline V gene, CDR1 is SGHRS and CDR2 is YFSETQ. V was pared by 0 bases and J by 0 bases, with 4 bases between. This CDR3 is CASSLVSSYNSPLHF. Written as DNA, the CDR3 is TGCGCCAGCAGCTTGGTGAGCTCCTATAATTCACCCCTCCACTTT.

V usage is TRBV27 and J usage is TRBJ1-1; the match to TRBD1 covers 11 bases. Germline V gives CDR1 MNHEY, CDR2 SMNVEV (reference sequence). There are 15 residues in the CDR3. Unmatched junction bases numbered 7, after V lost 6 bases and J lost 4 bases. The CDR3 coding sequence is TGTGCCAGCAGACCCGCCGGGACAGGGGGCACTGAAGCTTTCTTT. Residues: CASRPAGTGGTEAFF.

This clonotype has only a few counts. This chain joins TRBV20-1 and TRBJ2-2; 9 bases are a match to TRBD1. Trimming removed 6 bases from V and 4 bases from J; junction bases left unmatched: 6. This CDR3 spans 14 amino acids. Germline loops: CDR1 DFQATT, CDR2 SNEGSKA (reference sequence). The CDR3 reads CSAHWTGATGELFF. The DNA of the CDR3 is TGCAGTGCACACTGGACAGGGGCCACCGGGGAGCTGTTTTTT.

The chain recombines TRBV6-1 with TRBJ2-3; D ambiguous. The V gene lost 4 bases and the J gene lost 6 bases, with 11 bases spanning the gap. The CDR3 length is 13 residues. CDR1 and CDR2 from the germline V gene are MNHNS and SASEGT. The CDR3 DNA follows: TGTGCCAGCAGTGGACACCGCCGTGATACGCAGTATTTT. It encodes CASSGHRRDTQYF.

This clonotype occurred a few times. This may be a read error, as it is one base from a much larger clone. The gene calls are TRBV12-3 or TRBV12-4 and TRBJ2-7; 8 bases are shared with TRBD1. The CDR3 covers 14 residues. Germline trimming cut 3 bases from V and 2 bases from J; bases unmatched to any gene: 3. The CDR3 reads CASSFEQGAYEQYF. The DNA of the CDR3 is TGTGCCAGCAGTTTTGAACAGGGGGCCTACGAGCAGTACTTC.

This chain links TRBV4-3 with TRBJ2-1; 9 nucleotides agree with TRBD2. V gave up 1 base and J gave up 14 bases; unmatched junction bases: 12. CDR3 length equals 15 residues. From germline, CDR1 is LGHNA and CDR2 YSLEER. The CDR3 DNA sequence: TGCGCCAGCAGCCAAGGACTAGCGGTAAGCGATCGGGAGTTCTTC. Its protein product is CASSQGLAVSDREFF.

The chain has TRBV28 and TRBJ2-5; D is unresolved. The CDR3 extends over 11 amino acids. The germline V gene has CDR1 MDHEN and CDR2 SYDVKM. The V gene lost 7 bases and the J gene lost 2 bases, with 5 bases spanning the gap. The CDR3 bases are TGTGCCAGCAAAAGGCAAGAGACCCAGTACTTC. Its protein product is CASKRQETQYF.